The 19 T cell receptor beta chains in this list originate from one sample, sequenced in a study of blood T cell repertoires in COVID-19. Using immunoSEQ multiplex PCR, the repertoire was profiled, and TCRdb retains in-frame clones only, with some absent. The sample shows about 180,000 clones, around four fifths of them seen only once. Sequenced input: peripheral blood. The source of these receptors is an older man with active or convalescent COVID-19.

The chain combines TRBV16 with TRBJ2-5; 11 nucleotides align to TRBD1. The CDR3 contains 16 residues. Germline lookup yields CDR1 KGHSY and CDR2 FQNENV. The ends lost 4 bases at V and 5 bases at J; junction bases unmatched: 9. CDR3 in DNA: TGTGCCAGCAGCCGACGAGGGACAGGGGGTTATGAGACCCAGTACTTC. Translating gives CASSRRGTGGYETQYF.

The V and J genes are TRBV19 and TRBJ1-6, with TRBD1 matching over 12 bases. The J segment lost 8 bases and the V segment lost 4 bases, leaving 9 bases of the junction unmatched. The CDR3 consists of 17 residues. The germline gives CDR1 LNHDA, CDR2 SQIVND (reference sequence). This chain's CDR3 is CASSKVMGQGAHSPLHF. The CDR3 DNA sequence: TGTGCCAGTAGTAAAGTCATGGGACAGGGGGCTCATTCACCCCTCCACTTT.

The chain couples TRBV15 to TRBJ1-5, with TRBD1 as a possible D gene (5 bases). The V and J ends lost 10 bases and 0 bases respectively, with 16 bases between them. The CDR3 runs 15 residues. In germline, CDR1 is LNHNV, CDR2 YYDKDF (reference sequence). CDR3 protein: CAIREGLNSNQPQHF. In nucleotides, the CDR3 is TGTGCCATCAGGGAGGGGCTCAATAGCAATCAGCCCCAGCATTTT.

V and J are TRBV2 and TRBJ1-5; weak D call: TRBD1 (5 bases). From germline, CDR1 is SNHLY and CDR2 FYNNEI. This CDR3 region has 14 residues. Trimming cost V 8 bases and J 2 bases, with 13 bases left between them. The DNA of the CDR3 is TGTGCCAGCGGGGATCGGACACGCAATCAGCCCCAGCATTTT. Its protein is CASGDRTRNQPQHF. Complete variable domain (other parts from reference TRBV2 and TRBJ1-5): EPEVTQTPSHQVTQMGQEVILRCVPISNHLYFYWYRQILGQKVEFLVSFYNNEISEKSEIFDDQFSVERPDGSNFTLKIRSTKLEDSAMYFCASGDRTRNQPQHFGDGTRLSIL.

The chain carries TRBV5-4 and TRBJ2-2, with D perhaps TRBD2 (5 bases). The CDR3 totals 14 residues. With 4 bases removed from V and 4 bases from J, the gap between germline ends came to 11 bases. From germline, CDR1 is SGHNT and CDR2 YYREEE (reference sequence). CDR3 sequence: CASSPRDPTGELFF. The CDR3 nucleotides read TGTGCCAGCAGCCCCCGGGATCCCACCGGGGAGCTGTTTTTT.

This chain joins TRBV11-2 and TRBJ2-5; unclear D gene. This CDR3 is built from 13 residues. The germline V and J ends were trimmed by 1 base and 5 bases, with 8 bases remaining between them. From germline, CDR1 is SGHAT and CDR2 FQNNGV. DNA for the CDR3: TGTGCCAGCAGCTTAGCAGGTTTGGAGACCCAGTACTTC. Protein: CASSLAGLETQYF.

This clone was seen a single time. The J gene is TRBJ2-3, the V gene TRBV6-1, with D unresolved. CDR1 MNHNS and CDR2 SASEGT come from the germline V gene. This CDR3 region has 14 residues. The V end lost 2 bases, the J end lost 12 bases, and 18 bases lay between the germline ends. CDR3 in DNA: TGTGCCAGCAGTGAAAGGTTGTCCGGGTCGCCACAGTATTTT. Residues: CASSERLSGSPQYF.

On this clone: Additional DNA sequences in this sample encode the identical CDR3. This rearrangement joins TRBV5-1 to TRBJ2-1, with TRBD2 matching over 10 bases. The CDR3 covers 15 residues. Unmatched junction bases numbered 1, after V lost 1 base and J lost 3 bases. Per the germline V gene, CDR1 is SGHRS and CDR2 is YFSETQ. CDR3 sequence: CASSLLAGGYNEQFF. CDR3 DNA: TGCGCCAGCAGCTTGTTAGCGGGAGGCTACAATGAGCAGTTCTTC.

The V call is TRBV20-1, the J call TRBJ1-4; D perhaps matches TRBD1 (6 bases). The germline V and J ends were trimmed by 3 bases and 7 bases, with 15 bases remaining between them. This CDR3 is built from 14 residues. Germline V gene data show CDR1 as DFQATT and CDR2 as SNEGSKA (reference sequence). The chain's CDR3 is CSASTGTGTEKLFF. The CDR3 DNA reads as TGCAGTGCTAGTACCGGTACAGGGACTGAAAAACTGTTTTTT.

The rearrangement joins TRBV4-3 to TRBJ1-2, with a weak D call TRBD1 (6 bases). The CDR3 has 18 amino acids. In germline, CDR1 is LGHNA, CDR2 YSLEER. Trimming took off 0 bases at V and 8 bases at J, with 25 bases between the two ends. Here the CDR3 DNA reads TGCGCCAGCAGCCAAGATTGGACCCGAGCGTCAGGGGCGCTGGGCTACACCTTC. Protein: CASSQDWTRASGALGYTF.

The rearrangement uses TRBV7-2 and TRBJ1-1; 7 bases are shared with TRBD1. The CDR3 extends over 15 amino acids. Trimming cost V 4 bases and J 4 bases; bases outside gene matches: 9. Germline-derived CDR1 and CDR2 are SGHTA and FQGNSA. CDR3 loop: CASSSTGEVGTEAFF. CDR3 nucleotide sequence: TGTGCCAGCAGCTCAACAGGGGAGGTCGGCACTGAAGCTTTCTTT.

The chain joins TRBV10-3 to TRBJ1-5; D gene uncertain. Trimming pared 4 bases from V and 7 bases from J, leaving 11 bases between. CDR3 length: 13 amino acids. Germline V gene data show CDR1 as ENHRY and CDR2 as SYGVKD. The CDR3 protein is CAISAGLEQPQHF. In nucleotides, the CDR3 is TGTGCCATCAGTGCGGGTTTAGAGCAGCCCCAGCATTTT.

The CDR3 nucleotides read TGCAGCGTCGAGGGACTCTATGAGCAGTTCTTC. Residues: CSVEGLYEQFF. The rearrangement joins TRBV29-1 to TRBJ2-1, with D tentatively TRBD2 (6 bases). Trimming left V 6 bases short and J 8 bases short, with 11 bases between. This CDR3 region has 11 residues. Germline loops: CDR1 SQVTM, CDR2 ANQGSEA.

This rearrangement joins TRBV18 to TRBJ1-1, with D perhaps matching TRBD1 (6 bases). The CDR3 runs 12 residues. With 2 bases removed from V and 7 bases from J, the gap between germline ends came to 8 bases. CDR1 KGHSH and CDR2 LQKENI come from the germline V gene. For the CDR3, the DNA is TGTGCCAGCTCACCAGGGGGCTATGAAGCTTTCTTT. It encodes CASSPGGYEAFF. The variable domain in full, completed from reference TRBV18 and TRBJ1-1, reads NAGVMQNPRHLVRRRGQEARLRCSPMKGHSHVYWYRQLPEEGLKFMVYLQKENIIDESGMPKERFSAEFPKEGPSILRIQQVVRGDSAAYFCASSPGGYEAFFGQGTRLTVV.

V and J are TRBV24-1 and TRBJ2-3; D possibly corresponds to TRBD1 (6 bases). The CDR3 covers 15 residues. Germline V gene lookup returns CDR1 KGHDR and CDR2 SFDVKD. The V and J ends lost 2 bases and 4 bases respectively, with 12 bases between them. The CDR3 spells CATSDSQGRADTQYF. In DNA, the CDR3 is TGTGCCACCAGTGATTCACAGGGTCGGGCAGATACGCAGTATTTT.

This clone was counted between two and nine times. The genes are TRBV6-5 and TRBJ1-2; tentative D call: TRBD1 (6 bases). The CDR3 covers 14 residues. CDR1 is MNHEY, CDR2 SVGAGI, per germline. Between the trimmed V and J ends, which lost 2 bases and 4 bases, there was a span of 11 bases. CDR3 in amino acids: CASSYRRGAYGYTF. The CDR3 nucleotides read TGTGCCAGCAGTTACCGCAGGGGAGCCTATGGCTACACCTTC.

The rearrangement joins TRBV18 to TRBJ1-1; 12 positions agree with TRBD1. Per germline, CDR1 KGHSH and CDR2 LQKENI. The J segment lost 3 bases and the V segment lost 3 bases, leaving 8 bases of the junction unmatched. The CDR3 contains 17 residues. In DNA, the CDR3 is TGTGCCAGCTCACCGACCGGGACAGGGGGCGCATACACTGAAGCTTTCTTT. Protein sequence: CASSPTGTGGAYTEAFF.

This clone showed up just a few times. The chain combines TRBV24-1 with TRBJ2-3, with D possibly being TRBD2 (5 bases). Germline assignment: CDR1 KGHDR and CDR2 SFDVKD. Trimming shortened V by 4 bases and J by 6 bases, and 10 bases separated the two germline ends. The CDR3 length is 13 residues. CDR3: CATSDKLGDTQYF. The CDR3 bases are TGTGCCACCAGTGACAAACTAGGGGATACGCAGTATTTT.

A few counts support this clone. CDR3 residues: CANSGTGRPSNQPQHF. The CDR3 DNA is TGTGCCAACTCCGGGACAGGGAGGCCTTCCAATCAGCCCCAGCATTTT. The V and J genes are TRBV10-3 and TRBJ1-5; TRBD1 matches at 9 bases. In germline, CDR1 is ENHRY, CDR2 SYGVKD. With V trimmed by 10 bases and J by 3 bases, 13 bases remained unmatched. This CDR3 contains 16 residues.